The 3 T cell receptor beta chains listed next were all sequenced from one sample in a study of blood T cell repertoires in COVID-19. Clones were read by immunoSEQ multiplex PCR, and TCRdb kept only the in-frame ones, dropping some. The table has about 190,000 clones, about three quarters seen once. What was sequenced was peripheral blood. These receptors were collected from a woman aged 80 or older with active or convalescent COVID-19.

This clone has just a few counts. V is TRBV27 and J is TRBJ2-7, with 11 bases identical to TRBD1. Germline V CDR1 and CDR2: MNHEY, SMNVEV (reference sequence). The ends lost 0 bases at V and 0 bases at J; junction bases unmatched: 7. CDR3 length equals 18 residues. The CDR3 spells CASSLSKGQGGISYEQYF. In DNA form, the CDR3 reads TGTGCCAGCAGTTTATCGAAGGGACAGGGGGGAATCTCCTACGAGCAGTACTTC.

This clone was counted between two and nine times. Other DNA sequences in the sample encode the same CDR3. The rearrangement joins TRBV5-1 to TRBJ1-2; D is possibly TRBD1 (6 bases). Germline values: CDR1 SGHRS, CDR2 YFSETQ. V lost 1 base and J 3 bases, leaving 7 bases between the germline ends. The CDR3 extends over 13 amino acids. The chain's CDR3 is CASSLPGDYGYTF. In nucleotides, the CDR3 is TGCGCCAGCAGCTTGCCAGGGGACTATGGCTACACCTTC. The entire variable domain, with the rest obtained from reference TRBV5-1 and TRBJ1-2, is as follows: KAGVTQTPRYLIKTRGQQVTLSCSPISGHRSVSWYQQTPGQGLQFLFEYFSETQRNKGNFPGRFSGRQFSNSRSEMNVSTLELGDSALYLCASSLPGDYGYTFGSGTRLTVV.

This clone was seen repeatedly, ten times or more. This chain uses TRBV6-5 with TRBJ2-2, with 8 bases lining up with TRBD1. V trimming: 4 bases; J trimming: 3 bases; junction bases outside the gene matches: 7. The germline V gene has CDR1 MNHEY and CDR2 SVGAGI. CDR3 length equals 16 residues. The CDR3 loop reads CASSFQNRGYTGELFF. Here the CDR3 DNA reads TGTGCCAGCAGTTTCCAAAACAGGGGGTACACCGGGGAGCTGTTTTTT.